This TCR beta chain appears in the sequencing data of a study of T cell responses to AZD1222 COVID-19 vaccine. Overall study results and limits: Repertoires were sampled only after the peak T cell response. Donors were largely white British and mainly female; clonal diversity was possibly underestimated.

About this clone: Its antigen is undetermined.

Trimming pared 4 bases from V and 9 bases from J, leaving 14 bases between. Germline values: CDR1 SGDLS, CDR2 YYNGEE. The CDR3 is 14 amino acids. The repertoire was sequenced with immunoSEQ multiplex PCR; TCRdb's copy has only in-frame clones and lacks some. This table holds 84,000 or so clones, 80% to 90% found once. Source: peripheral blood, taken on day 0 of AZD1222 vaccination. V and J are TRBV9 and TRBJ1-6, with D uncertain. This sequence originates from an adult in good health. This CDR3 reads CASSLGEEGSPLHF. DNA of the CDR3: TGTGCCAGCAGCCTCGGGGAGGAAGGTTCACCCCTCCACTTT.